Listed here are 8 T cell receptor beta chains from one sample, sequenced in a study of beta chain features in type 1 diabetes. The antigens of these receptors remain unknown. The study reverse transcribed the entire isolated RNA, so it sequenced expressed TCRB transcripts. Clones were sequenced by immunoSEQ multiplex PCR, and TCRdb holds only the in-frame ones, with some missing. The sample has about 160,000 clones; almost 8% are singletons. Overall study results and limits: For Type 1 diabetes patients, all four CD4+ subsets carried TCRB CDR3s that were moderately but significantly shorter.

The sample consisted of central memory CD4+ T cells from blood. The receptor source for this set is a man aged 18 to 29 with type 1 diabetes.

In its sample, this clone was seen a few times. The rearrangement joins TRBV10-3 to TRBJ2-5, with a possible D match to TRBD1 (6 bases). Trimming shortened V by 0 bases and J by 5 bases, and 13 bases separated the two germline ends. Germline assignment: CDR1 ENHRY and CDR2 SYGVKD. The CDR3 contains 15 residues. The CDR3 reads CAISESMGAEETQYF. CDR3 DNA: TGTGCCATCAGTGAGTCGATGGGGGCCGAGGAGACCCAGTACTTC.

J is TRBJ2-2 and V is TRBV4-1, with D possibly TRBD2 on 5 matching bases. V was pared by 0 bases and J by 4 bases, with 12 bases between. The germline V gene encodes CDR1 MGHRA and CDR2 YSYEKL. The CDR3 is 16 residues long. The CDR3 sequence: CASSQDEGVSTGELFF. The CDR3 DNA reads as TGCGCCAGCAGCCAAGACGAGGGAGTAAGCACCGGGGAGCTGTTTTTT.

There are many counts of this clone. The chain combines TRBV15 with TRBJ2-2; D is possibly TRBD2 (6 bases). From germline, CDR1 is LNHNV and CDR2 YYDKDF (reference sequence). The germline V and J ends were trimmed by 8 bases and 3 bases, with 13 bases remaining between them. This CDR3 region has 14 residues. CDR3 bases: TGTGCCACCCGGAGGGAGGTGCACACCGGGGAGCTGTTTTTT. It encodes CATRREVHTGELFF.

The J gene is TRBJ1-6, the V gene TRBV27; 7 nucleotides align to TRBD1. Germline V gene sequence: CDR1 MNHEY, CDR2 SMNVEV (reference sequence). The CDR3 is 17 residues long. V shed 6 bases and J 0 bases; nucleotides not matched to a gene: 8. This chain's CDR3 is CASREQGYSSYNSPLHF. In nucleotides, the CDR3 is TGTGCCAGCAGGGAACAGGGGTATAGCTCCTATAATTCACCCCTCCACTTT.

This clone was seen more than once but under ten times. The genes are TRBV7-9 and TRBJ1-2; D is perhaps TRBD1 (5 bases). The CDR3 consists of 15 residues. The V and J ends lost 1 base and 4 bases respectively, with 13 bases between them. Germline V gene sequence: CDR1 SEHNR, CDR2 FQNEAQ (reference sequence). CDR3 sequence (DNA): TGTGCCAGCAGCTTAGTATCGGGGGACGGCTATGGCTACACCTTC. This codes for CASSLVSGDGYGYTF. Using reference TRBV7-9 and TRBJ1-2 for the parts outside the CDR3, the full variable domain is DTGVSQNPRHKITKRGQNVTFRCDPISEHNRLYWYRQTLGQGPEFLTYFQNEAQLEKSRLLSDRFSAERPKGSFSTLEIQRTEQGDSAMYLCASSLVSGDGYGYTFGSGTRLTVV.

The J gene is TRBJ2-7, the V gene TRBV5-6; 9 bases are shared with TRBD2. Germline V CDR1 and CDR2: SGHDT, YYEEEE. V gave up 2 bases and J gave up 8 bases; unmatched junction bases: 8. The CDR3 has 14 amino acids. This chain's CDR3 is CASSFKGLASQQYF. The CDR3 DNA sequence: TGTGCCAGCAGCTTTAAAGGACTAGCGTCTCAGCAGTACTTC.

The chain carries TRBV30 and TRBJ2-7, with 10 bases identical to TRBD1. V shed 4 bases, J shed 7 bases, and the junction held 13 bases outside the gene matches. Germline CDR1 and CDR2: GTSNPN and SVGIG (reference sequence). CDR3 length: 15 amino acids. The CDR3 sequence: CAWKVPGTGVGEQYF. The DNA for the CDR3 is TGTGCCTGGAAGGTTCCTGGGACAGGGGTAGGGGAGCAGTACTTC. The complete variable domain, with remaining parts taken from reference TRBV30 and TRBJ2-7, reads SQTIHQWPATLVQPVGSPLSLECTVEGTSNPNLYWYRQAAGRGLQLLFYSVGIGQISSEVPQNLSASRPQDRQFILSSKKLLLSDSGFYLCAWKVPGTGVGEQYFGPGTRLTVT.

The table lists this clone with many counts. The CDR3 DNA follows: TGTGCCAGTAGCAGGGAAAGTGAAGCTTTCTTT. Translating it yields CASSRESEAFF. The chain has TRBV19 and TRBJ1-1; tentative D call: TRBD1 (5 bases). Germline V gene sequence: CDR1 LNHDA, CDR2 SQIVND (reference sequence). Trimming shortened V by 6 bases and J by 7 bases, and 9 bases separated the two germline ends. The CDR3 runs 11 residues.